These T cell receptor beta chains were read from a single sample in a study of T cells in Graves' hyperthyroidism and ophthalmopathy. TCRdb reprocessed the multiplex PCR reads via MiXCR and lists one record per CDR3 protein. This sample has some 580,000 distinct CDR3 sequences, with around 16% found just once. Material: blood. These receptors all stem from a woman aged 40 to 50 with Graves' ophthalmopathy. Each CDR3 is given with its conserved first and last residue. The order of the fields is V gene, D gene, J gene, clone size, CDR3 protein, CDR3 DNA. D genes are given only for firm matches. For some rows the clone size is stated as once, few or many, or as a class when expanded; others skip it.

>TRBV20-1|TRBD2|TRBJ2-1|many
CSARDMSGGRYEQFF
TGCAGTGCTAGAGATATGAGCGGGGGACGATATGAGCAGTTCTTC
>TRBV6-1|TRBD2|TRBJ2-1|-
CASRGTSGGEQFF
TGTGCCAGCAGGGGGACTAGTGGCGGTGAGCAGTTCTTC
>TRBV18|TRBD1|TRBJ2-7|-
CASSTRQGQGALEQYF
TGTGCCAGCTCCACCAGGCAGGGACAGGGGGCTCTCGAGCAGTACTTC
>TRBV18|TRBD1|TRBJ1-1|-
CASSGTGDNTEAFF
TGTGCCAGCTCTGGGACAGGGGATAACACTGAAGCTTTCTTT
>TRBV4-1|TRBD2|TRBJ2-7|-
CASSSLVAGGREQYF
TGCGCCAGCAGCTCGTTAGTAGCGGGGGGAAGGGAGCAGTACTTC
>TRBV10-3|-|TRBJ2-5|-
CAISGHTQETQYF
TGTGCCATCAGTGGCCATACTCAAGAGACCCAGTACTTC
>TRBV19|-|TRBJ2-1|-
CASRRQPPDEQFF
TGTGCCAGTCGGCGTCAGCCTCCCGATGAGCAGTTCTTC
>TRBV29-1|TRBD2|TRBJ2-3|-
CSVGLADTDTQYF
TGCAGCGTTGGACTAGCGGACACAGATACGCAGTATTTT
>TRBV6-1|TRBD1|TRBJ2-7|many
CASTLLNPGTGIEQYF
TGTGCCAGCACCCTATTAAATCCCGGGACAGGGATCGAGCAGTACTTC
>TRBV5-1|-|TRBJ1-1|many
CASSPSGPEAFF
TGCGCCAGCAGCCCCAGCGGTCCTGAAGCTTTCTTT